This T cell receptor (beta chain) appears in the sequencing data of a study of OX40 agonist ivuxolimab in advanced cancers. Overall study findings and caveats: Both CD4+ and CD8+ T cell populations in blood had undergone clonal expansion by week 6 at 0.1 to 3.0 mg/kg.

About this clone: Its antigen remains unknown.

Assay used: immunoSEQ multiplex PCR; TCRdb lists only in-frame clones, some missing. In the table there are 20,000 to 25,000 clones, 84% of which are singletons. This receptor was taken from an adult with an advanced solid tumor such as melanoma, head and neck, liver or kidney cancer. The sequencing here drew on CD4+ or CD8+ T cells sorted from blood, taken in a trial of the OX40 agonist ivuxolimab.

CDR3 residues: CASSQDGSAGGVGELFF. Written as DNA, the CDR3 is TGTGCCAGCAGCCAAGATGGCTCAGCGGGAGGTGTTGGGGAGCTGTTTTTT. This chain joins TRBV4-2 and TRBJ2-2, with 9 bases lining up with TRBD2. The junction had 10 bases not matched to a gene; V was cut back by 0 bases and J by 8 bases. The CDR3 loop spans 17 amino acids. Germline V gene sequence: CDR1 LGHNA, CDR2 YNFKEQ.